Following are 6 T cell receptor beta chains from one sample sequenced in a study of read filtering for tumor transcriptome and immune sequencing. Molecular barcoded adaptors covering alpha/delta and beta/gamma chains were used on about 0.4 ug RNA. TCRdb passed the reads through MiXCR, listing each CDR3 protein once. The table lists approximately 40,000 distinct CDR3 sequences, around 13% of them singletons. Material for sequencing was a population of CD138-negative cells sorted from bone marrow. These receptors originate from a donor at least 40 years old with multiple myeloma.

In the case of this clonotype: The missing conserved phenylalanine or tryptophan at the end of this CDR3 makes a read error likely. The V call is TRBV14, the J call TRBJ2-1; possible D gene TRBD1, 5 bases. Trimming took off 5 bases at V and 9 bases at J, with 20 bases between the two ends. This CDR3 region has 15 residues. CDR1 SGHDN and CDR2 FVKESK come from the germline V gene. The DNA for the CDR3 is TGTGCCAGCAGCGACCTGGGGCTAAAACGTACTGAGCAGTTCTCC. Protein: CASSDLGLKRTEQFS.

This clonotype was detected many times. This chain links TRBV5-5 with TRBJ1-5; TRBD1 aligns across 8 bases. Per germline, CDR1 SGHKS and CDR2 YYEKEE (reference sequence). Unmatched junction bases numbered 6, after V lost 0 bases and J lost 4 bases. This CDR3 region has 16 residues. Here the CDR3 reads CASSLGGTGNNQPQHF. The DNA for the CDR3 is TGTGCCAGCAGCTTGGGTGGGACAGGTAATAATCAGCCCCAGCATTTT.

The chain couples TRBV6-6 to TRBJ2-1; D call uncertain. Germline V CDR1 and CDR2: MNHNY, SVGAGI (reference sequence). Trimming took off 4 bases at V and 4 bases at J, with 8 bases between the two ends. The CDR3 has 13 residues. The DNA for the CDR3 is TGTGCCAGCAGTTTTACTTTGTACAATGAGCAGTTCTTC. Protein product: CASSFTLYNEQFF.

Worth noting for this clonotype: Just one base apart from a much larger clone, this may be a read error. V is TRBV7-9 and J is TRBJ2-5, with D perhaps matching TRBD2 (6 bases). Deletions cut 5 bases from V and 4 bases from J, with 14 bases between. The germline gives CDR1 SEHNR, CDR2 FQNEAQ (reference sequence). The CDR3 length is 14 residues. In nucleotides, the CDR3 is TGTGCCAGCAGCATCCCCGGGAGCCTAGAGACCCAGTACTTC. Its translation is CASSIPGSLETQYF. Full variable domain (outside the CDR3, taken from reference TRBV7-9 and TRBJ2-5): DTGVSQNPRHKITKRGQNVTFRCDPISEHNRLYWYRQTLGQGPEFLTYFQNEAQLEKSRLLSDRFSAERPKGSFSTLEIQRTEQGDSAMYLCASSIPGSLETQYFGPGTRLLVL.

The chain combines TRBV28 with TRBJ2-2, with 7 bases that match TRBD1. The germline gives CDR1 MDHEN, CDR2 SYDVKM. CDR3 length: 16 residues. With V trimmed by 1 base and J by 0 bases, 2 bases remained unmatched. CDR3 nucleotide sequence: TGTGCCAGCAGTTTATTGGGGACAGCGAACACCGGGGAGCTGTTTTTT. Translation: CASSLLGTANTGELFF.

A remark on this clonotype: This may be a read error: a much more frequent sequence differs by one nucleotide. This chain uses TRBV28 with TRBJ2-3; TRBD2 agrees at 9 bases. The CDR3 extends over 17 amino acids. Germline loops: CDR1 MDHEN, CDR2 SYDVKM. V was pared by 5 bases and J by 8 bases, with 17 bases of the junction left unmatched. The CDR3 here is CASSPPQASGMSGTQYF. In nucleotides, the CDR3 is TGTGCCAGCAGTCCCCCCCAGGCTAGCGGGATGTCGGGTACGCAGTATTTT. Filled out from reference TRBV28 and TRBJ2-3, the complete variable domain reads DVKVTQSSRYLVKRTGEKVFLECVQDMDHENMFWYRQDPGLGLRLIYFSYDVKMKEKGDIPEGYSVSREKKERFSLILESASTNQTSMYLCASSPPQASGMSGTQYFGPGTRLTVL.